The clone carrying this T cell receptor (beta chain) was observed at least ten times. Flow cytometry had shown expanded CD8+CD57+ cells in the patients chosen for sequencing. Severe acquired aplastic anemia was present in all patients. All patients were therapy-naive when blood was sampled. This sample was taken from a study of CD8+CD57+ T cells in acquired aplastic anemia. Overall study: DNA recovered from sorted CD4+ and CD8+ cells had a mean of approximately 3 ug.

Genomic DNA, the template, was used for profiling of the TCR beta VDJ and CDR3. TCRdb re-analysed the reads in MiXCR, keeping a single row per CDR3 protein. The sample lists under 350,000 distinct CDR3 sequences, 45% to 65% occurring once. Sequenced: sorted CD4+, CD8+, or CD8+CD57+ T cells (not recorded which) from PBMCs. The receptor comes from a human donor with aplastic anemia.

The CDR3 nucleotides are TGTGCCAGCAGCCCCCCGGGCCCCTACGAGCAGTACTTC. This codes for CASSPPGPYEQYF. V gene TRBV7-2 combines with J gene TRBJ2-7; D gene unclear. V shed 5 bases and J shed 2 bases, with 10 bases lying between them. The length of the CDR3 is 13 residues. The germline CDR1 and CDR2 sequences are SGHTA and FQGNSA. Supplemented by reference TRBV7-2 and TRBJ2-7, the full variable domain reads GAGVSQSPSNKVTEKGKDVELRCDPISGHTALYWYRQSLGQGLEFLIYFQGNSAPDKSGLPSDRFSAERTGGSVSTLTIQRTQQEDSAVYLCASSPPGPYEQYFGPGTRLTVT.